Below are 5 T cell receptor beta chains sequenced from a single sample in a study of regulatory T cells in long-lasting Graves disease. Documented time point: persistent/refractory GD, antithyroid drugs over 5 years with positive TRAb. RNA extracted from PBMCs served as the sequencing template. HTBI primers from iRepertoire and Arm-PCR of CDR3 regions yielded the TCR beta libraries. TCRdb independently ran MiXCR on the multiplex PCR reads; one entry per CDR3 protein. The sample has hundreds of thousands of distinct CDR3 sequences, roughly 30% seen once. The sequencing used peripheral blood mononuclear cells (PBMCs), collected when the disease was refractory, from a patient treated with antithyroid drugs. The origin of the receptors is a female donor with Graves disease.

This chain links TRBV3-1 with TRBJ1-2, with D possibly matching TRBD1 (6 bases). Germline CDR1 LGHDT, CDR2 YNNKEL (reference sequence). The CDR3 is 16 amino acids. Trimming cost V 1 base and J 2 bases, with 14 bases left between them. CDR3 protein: CASSQGTAGGNYGYTF. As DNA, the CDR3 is TGTGCCAGCAGCCAAGGGACAGCCGGGGGAAACTATGGCTACACCTTC.

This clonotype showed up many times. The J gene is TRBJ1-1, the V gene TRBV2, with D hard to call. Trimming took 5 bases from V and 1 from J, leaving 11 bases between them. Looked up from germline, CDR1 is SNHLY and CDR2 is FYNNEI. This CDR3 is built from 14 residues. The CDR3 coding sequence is TGTGCCAGCAGTAGGATAGTCGAGAACACTGAAGCTTTCTTT. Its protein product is CASSRIVENTEAFF.

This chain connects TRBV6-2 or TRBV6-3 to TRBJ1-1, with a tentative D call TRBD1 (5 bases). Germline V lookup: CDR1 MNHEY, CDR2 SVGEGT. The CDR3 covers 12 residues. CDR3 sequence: CESRQSNFEAFF. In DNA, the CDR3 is TGTGAAAGCCGACAGAGTAATTTTGAAGCTTTCTTT.

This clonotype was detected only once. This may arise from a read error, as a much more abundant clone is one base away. CDR3 sequence (DNA): TGTGCCAGCAGGACGGGACATTCGAACACTGAAGCTTTCTTT. Its translation: CASRTGHSNTEAFF. The chain is built from TRBV12-3 or TRBV12-4 and TRBJ1-1, with TRBD1 as a possible D gene (6 bases). This CDR3 region has 14 residues. V was pared by 6 bases and J by 1 base, with 12 bases between.

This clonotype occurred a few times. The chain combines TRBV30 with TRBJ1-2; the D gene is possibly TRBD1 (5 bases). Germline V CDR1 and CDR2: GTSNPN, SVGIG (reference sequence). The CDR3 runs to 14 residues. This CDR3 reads CALASIRDGYGYTF. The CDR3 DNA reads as TGTGCGCTGGCCTCCATCCGGGACGGCTATGGCTACACCTTC.